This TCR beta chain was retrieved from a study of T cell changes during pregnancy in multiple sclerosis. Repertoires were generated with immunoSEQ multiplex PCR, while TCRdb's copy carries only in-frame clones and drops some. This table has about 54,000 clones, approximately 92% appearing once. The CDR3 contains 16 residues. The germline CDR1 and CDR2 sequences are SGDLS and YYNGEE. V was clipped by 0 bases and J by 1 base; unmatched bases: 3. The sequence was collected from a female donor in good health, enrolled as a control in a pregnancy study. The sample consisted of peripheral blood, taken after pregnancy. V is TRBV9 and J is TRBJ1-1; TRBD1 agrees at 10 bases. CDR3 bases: TGTGCCAGCAGCGTAGGACAGGGGGCGGGGAACACTGAAGCTTTCTTT. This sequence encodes CASSVGQGAGNTEAFF.